This entry lists 5 T cell receptor beta chains sequenced from one sample in a study of beta chain features in type 1 diabetes. As every portion of the isolated RNA was reverse transcribed, the sequencing read expressed TCRB transcripts. The method was immunoSEQ multiplex PCR; TCRdb's version includes in-frame clones alone and lacks a portion of them. The sample has under 900,000 clones; around a sixth are singletons. Sequenced material: naive CD4+ T cells from blood. The receptors come from a woman aged 18 to 35 in good health.

This clone has a handful of counts. The chain uses TRBV4-3 and TRBJ2-6; weak D call: TRBD1 (6 bases). This CDR3 comprises 17 residues. Germline CDR1 reads LGHNA; CDR2 reads YSLEER. V lost 4 bases and J 2 bases, leaving 15 bases between the germline ends. The CDR3, as DNA: TGCGCCAGCAGCCCCAGGATGGCAGGGGCTGGGGCCAACGTCCTGACTTTC. Its protein is CASSPRMAGAGANVLTF.

The V gene is TRBV10-3, the J gene TRBJ2-7; D gene ambiguous. The CDR3 totals 14 residues. The germline V gene has CDR1 ENHRY and CDR2 SYGVKD. V lost 5 bases, J lost 0 bases, and 11 bases lay in between. As DNA, the CDR3 is TGTGCCATCAGTCGCCAGGCAGACTCCTACGAGCAGTACTTC. Its protein product is CAISRQADSYEQYF.

V usage is TRBV29-1 and J usage is TRBJ2-1; 10 bases align to TRBD1. This CDR3 is 19 amino acids long. Germline-derived CDR1 and CDR2 are SQVTM and ANQGSEA. The junction had 20 bases not matched to a gene; V was cut back by 6 bases and J by 3 bases. CDR3 DNA: TGCAGCGTCGCTCGGGACAGGGGCTCCCGGGGTCGAAACTACAATGAGCAGTTCTTC. Its protein product is CSVARDRGSRGRNYNEQFF.

V is TRBV7-8 and J is TRBJ2-5; D is perhaps TRBD1 (6 bases). Germline CDR1 SGHVS, CDR2 FQNEAQ. The CDR3 spans 15 residues. The V end lost 6 bases, the J end lost 5 bases, and 19 bases lay between the germline ends. CDR3 in amino acids: CASSSDTGWGETQYF. CDR3 DNA: TGTGCCAGCAGTTCAGATACAGGGTGGGGGGAGACCCAGTACTTC.

This clone has only a few counts. J is TRBJ2-1 and V is TRBV25-1; D remains unclear. Germline lookup yields CDR1 MGHDK and CDR2 SYGVNS. Trimming stripped 2 bases from V and 4 bases from J, with 9 bases between. This CDR3 spans 14 amino acids. CDR3 residues: CASSEGGRYNEQFF. DNA for the CDR3: TGTGCCAGCAGTGAAGGTGGGCGGTACAATGAGCAGTTCTTC.